A selection of T cell receptor beta chains follows, all from one sample in a study of blood T cell repertoires in COVID-19. Measured with immunoSEQ multiplex PCR; TCRdb has only the in-frame clones, and not every one. The sample lists tens of thousands of clones, roughly 86% occurring once. The specimen sequenced was peripheral blood. The receptors were sampled from a woman over 75 with acute or convalescent COVID-19. CDR3s include the opening cysteine and the closing phenylalanine or tryptophan. A D gene is named only where the DNA matches it firmly. Part of the rows lack a size; the others show once, few, many or a class for expanded clones.

>NA|NA|TRBJ1-4|TRBV29-1
TGCAGCGCAGGGGATGAAAAACTGTTTTTT
CSAGDEKLFF
>NA|NA|TRBJ2-7|TRBV28
TGTGCCAGCAGTCAACAAGGGGGGGTCTACGAGCAGTACTTC
CASSQQGGVYEQYF
>NA|TRBD2|TRBJ2-3|TRBV28
TGTGCCAGCATTACTAGCGGTAGCACAGATACGCAGTATTTT
CASITSGSTDTQYF
>NA|NA|TRBJ1-1|TRBV7-2
TGTGCCAGCAGCTTCGGACAAGACACTGAAGCTTTCTTT
CASSFGQDTEAFF
>NA|TRBD1|TRBJ1-1|TRBV5-1
TGCGCCAGCAGCCCCTTAGGACAGGGAGAAATGAACACTGAAGCTTTCTTT
CASSPLGQGEMNTEAFF
>once|NA|TRBJ1-1|TRBV28
TGTGCCAGCAGTCTACCTGACAGCTACACTGAAGCTTTCTTT
CASSLPDSYTEAFF
>NA|NA|TRBJ1-4|TRBV7-9
TGTGCCAGCAGCCCCGGCTGGGGAGACGAAAAACTGTTTTTT
CASSPGWGDEKLFF
>NA|TRBD1|TRBJ2-1|TRBV5-1
TGCGCCAGCAGCGCCGGGGACAGGTACAATGAGCAGTTCTTC
CASSAGDRYNEQFF
>once|TRBD2|TRBJ2-1|TRBV6-2/TRBV6-3
TGTGCCAGCAGTAATCGCTCGGGACTAGCGGGAGGCCTTGAGCAGTTCTTC
CASSNRSGLAGGLEQFF
>NA|NA|TRBJ1-2|TRBV3-1/TRBV3-2
TGTGCCAGCAGCCAGGGGGGAGGCTACACCTTC
CASSQGGGYTF
>NA|NA|TRBJ1-1|TRBV19
TGTGCCAGTAGTATAGACAGGATTGGGACTGAAGCTTTCTTT
CASSIDRIGTEAFF
>once|TRBD2|TRBJ2-1|TRBV11-3
TGTGCCAGCAGCAAGACTAGCGGGATTGACGGTGAGCAGTTCTTC
CASSKTSGIDGEQFF
>NA|TRBD1|TRBJ2-2|TRBV6-1
TGTGCCAGCAGTGGCGGACAGGGGGGAAGCACCGGGGAGCTGTTTTTT
CASSGGQGGSTGELFF
>NA|TRBD1|TRBJ1-2|TRBV10-3
TGTGCCATCAGCTGGACAGGGCTCGGCTACACCTTC
CAISWTGLGYTF
>NA|NA|TRBJ2-5|TRBV19
TGTGCCAGTAGTACCCAAGGAGGGGAGACCCAGTACTTC
CASSTQGGETQYF
>NA|TRBD1|TRBJ2-5|TRBV5-4
TGTGCCAGCAGCTGGGGACAGGGGAACCAAGAGACCCAGTACTTC
CASSWGQGNQETQYF
>NA|NA|TRBJ2-1|TRBV28
TGTGCCAGCAGTTCTGTGGAGGGCAGCTCCTACAATGAGCAGTTCTTC
CASSSVEGSSYNEQFF
>NA|TRBD1|TRBJ1-5|TRBV7-9
TGTGCCAGCAGCCCCACAGGGGTTGGGCAGCCCCAGCATTTT
CASSPTGVGQPQHF
>NA|TRBD2|TRBJ2-5|TRBV14
TGTGCCAGCAGCCAAGGACTAGCGGGAGTACGAGAGACCCAGTACTTC
CASSQGLAGVRETQYF
>NA|TRBD2|TRBJ2-3|TRBV4-2
TGTGCCAGCAGCCAAGAAGTAATGGGACTAGCGGGGGTATCCACAGATACGCAGTATTTT
CASSQEVMGLAGVSTDTQYF
>NA|NA|TRBJ2-5|TRBV2
TGTGCCAGCAGTTCCCTACAGGGTAGGGGAGAGACCCAGTACTTC
CASSSLQGRGETQYF
>NA|TRBD2|TRBJ2-7|TRBV10-3
TGTGCCATCAGTGAGTCAAGGACTAGCTTAAACGAGCAGTACTTC
CAISESRTSLNEQYF
>NA|NA|TRBJ1-2|TRBV9
TGTGCCAGCTCCGCGGGGGAGCGTAACTATGGCTACACCTTC
CASSAGERNYGYTF
>few|NA|TRBJ2-5|TRBV5-1
TGCGCCAGCAGCCAGGATCCCGGGGTGTGGGAGACCCAGTACTTC
CASSQDPGVWETQYF
>NA|NA|TRBJ2-5|TRBV21-1
TGTGCCAGCAGCAAAGGGGAGCGGGAGGGCCGGGAGACCCAGTACTTC
CASSKGEREGRETQYF
>NA|NA|TRBJ2-7|TRBV6-1
TGTGCCAGCAGTGAAGCGGTACAGAGAACTTACGAGCAGTACTTC
CASSEAVQRTYEQYF
>once|NA|TRBJ1-3|TRBV19
TGTGCCAGTAGCCCCGGACAGCCCACCATATATTTT
CASSPGQPTIYF
>NA|NA|TRBJ1-4|TRBV7-2
TGTGCCAGCAGCACCAGTCCTAATGAAAAACTGTTTTTT
CASSTSPNEKLFF
>NA|NA|TRBJ2-1|TRBV11-2
TGTGCCAGCAGCTTAGCCCTTTCCTACAATGAGCAGTTCTTC
CASSLALSYNEQFF
>few|TRBD1|TRBJ1-2|TRBV19
TGTGCCAGTAGCCCACAGGGGGCGCGAATAGATGGCTACACCTTC
CASSPQGARIDGYTF
>NA|NA|TRBJ2-1|TRBV5-4
TGTGCCAGCAGCTTGCCAGAATACAATGAGCAGTTCTTC
CASSLPEYNEQFF
>NA|TRBD2|TRBJ2-1|TRBV6-5
TGTGCCAGCAGCTACTCACTAGCGGGGGCCAATGAGCAGTTCTTC
CASSYSLAGANEQFF
>NA|TRBD2|TRBJ2-2|TRBV5-4
TGTGCCAGCAGCTTTGCGGGAGTATCCGGGGAGCTGTTTTTT
CASSFAGVSGELFF
>NA|NA|TRBJ2-7|TRBV5-6
TGTGCCAGCAGCTTGTACCTGGGTGGGGACAATTATTACGAGCAGTACTTC
CASSLYLGGDNYYEQYF
>once|NA|TRBJ1-5|TRBV5-8
TGTGCCAGCAGCTTGGATGGGAGGGAAGTTCAGCCCCAGCATTTT
CASSLDGREVQPQHF